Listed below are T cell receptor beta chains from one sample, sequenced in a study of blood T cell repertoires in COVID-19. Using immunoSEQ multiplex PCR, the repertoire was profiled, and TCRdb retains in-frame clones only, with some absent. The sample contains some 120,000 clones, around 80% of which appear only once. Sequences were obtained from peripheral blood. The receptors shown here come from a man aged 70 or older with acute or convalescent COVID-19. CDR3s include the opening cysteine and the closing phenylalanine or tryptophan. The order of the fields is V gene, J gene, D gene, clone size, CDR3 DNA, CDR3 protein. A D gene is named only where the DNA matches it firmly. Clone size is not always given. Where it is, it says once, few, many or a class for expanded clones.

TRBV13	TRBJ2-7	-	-	TGTGCCAGCGCAAACAGGGATTCCTACGAGCAGTACTTC	CASANRDSYEQYF
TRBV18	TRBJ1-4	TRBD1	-	TGTGCCAGCTCAGGCGCCCGAGGGGGCACGTTCACAACTAATGAAAAACTGTTTTTT	CASSGARGGTFTTNEKLFF
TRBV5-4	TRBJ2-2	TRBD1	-	TGTGCCAGCAGCCAAGGGACAGCGAACACCGGGGAGCTGTTTTTT	CASSQGTANTGELFF
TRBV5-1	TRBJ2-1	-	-	TGCGCCAGCAGTTTGACTAGTTGGTCCTACAATGAGCAGTTCTTC	CASSLTSWSYNEQFF
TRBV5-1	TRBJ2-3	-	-	TGCGCCAGCAGCTTGGCGAGAAGAGAAGATACGCAGTATTTT	CASSLARREDTQYF
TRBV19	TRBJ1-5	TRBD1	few	TGTGCCAGTACCCCCGAGCTGGGACAGGGGTTTTCCTCCTTCAATCAGCCCCAGCATTTT	CASTPELGQGFSSFNQPQHF
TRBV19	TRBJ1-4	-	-	TGTGCCAGTAGTATACAGGGGCGCGGCGAAAAACTGTTTTTT	CASSIQGRGEKLFF
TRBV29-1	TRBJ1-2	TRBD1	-	TGCAGCGCAACAGGGGGCGCTGGCTATGGCTACACCTTC	CSATGGAGYGYTF
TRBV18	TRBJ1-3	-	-	TGTGCCAGCTCACGGACGGACAGTTCCTATGGAAACACCATATATTTT	CASSRTDSSYGNTIYF
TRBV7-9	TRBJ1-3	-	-	TGTGCCAGCAGCTTGATGGGAGACACCATATATTTT	CASSLMGDTIYF
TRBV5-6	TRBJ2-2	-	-	TGTGCCAGCAGCCTAGGGGGACCCACAAACACCGGGGAGCTGTTTTTT	CASSLGGPTNTGELFF
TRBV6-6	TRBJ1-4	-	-	TGTGCCAGCAGTTACGGTACAGGGAGTGAAAAACTGTTTTTT	CASSYGTGSEKLFF
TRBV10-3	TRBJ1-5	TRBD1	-	TGTGCCACCAGGGGGGACAGTAATCAGCCCCAGCATTTT	CATRGDSNQPQHF
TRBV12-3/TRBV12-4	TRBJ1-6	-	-	TGTGCCAGCAGTTCGGGACTGTACTTCACCCTCCACTTT	CASSSGLYFTLHF
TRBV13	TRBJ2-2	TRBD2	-	TGTGCCCGCCGCGGGGGTTCGGGGGGGCCTTCCGCCGGGGAGCTGTTTTTT	CARRGGSGGPSAGELFF
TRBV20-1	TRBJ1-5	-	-	TGCAGTGCTAGTGGGGGCGAGCGGCCCCAGCATTTT	CSASGGERPQHF
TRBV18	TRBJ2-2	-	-	TGTGCCAGCTCACCACCTATTGTGCTAGAAACCGGGGAGCTGTTTTTT	CASSPPIVLETGELFF
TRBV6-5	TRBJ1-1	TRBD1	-	TGTGCCAGCAGTTACAACAGGGGGCTAGGGAACACTGAAGCTTTCTTT	CASSYNRGLGNTEAFF
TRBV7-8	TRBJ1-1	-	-	TGTGCCAGCGGTAAGGGGTGGGCGAACACTGAAGCTTTCTTT	CASGKGWANTEAFF
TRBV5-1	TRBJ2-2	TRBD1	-	TGCGCCAGCAGCGATCGGACAGGGACCGGGGAGCTGTTTTTT	CASSDRTGTGELFF
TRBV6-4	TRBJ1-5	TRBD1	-	TGTGCCAGCAGTGACATTATCGCCTCGGGACAGGGCCCTCTCCGTAGCAATCAGCCCCAGCATTTT	CASSDIIASGQGPLRSNQPQHF
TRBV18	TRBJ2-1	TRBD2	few	TGTGCCAGCTCACCACCGGGGTCTAGACTAGCGGGTTCCAATGAGCAGTTCTTC	CASSPPGSRLAGSNEQFF
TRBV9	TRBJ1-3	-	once	TGTGCCAGCAGCGTAGAAGGGACAAGAGGAAACACCATATATTTT	CASSVEGTRGNTIYF
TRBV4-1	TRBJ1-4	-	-	TGCGCCAGCAGCCAAGAGGACAGTCCTAATGAAAAACTGTTTTTT	CASSQEDSPNEKLFF
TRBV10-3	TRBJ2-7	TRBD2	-	TGTGCCATCAGTGGCCCCCGAGGACTAGCGGGGGGGAGCTCCTACGAGCAGTACTTC	CAISGPRGLAGGSSYEQYF
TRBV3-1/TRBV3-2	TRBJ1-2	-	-	TGTGCCAGCGCCCCTGGGGCAGGATCCAACTATGGCTACACCTTC	CASAPGAGSNYGYTF
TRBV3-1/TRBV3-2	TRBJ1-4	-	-	TGTGCCAGCAGCCAAGCCACAGGGCAGAATGAAAAACTGTTTTTT	CASSQATGQNEKLFF
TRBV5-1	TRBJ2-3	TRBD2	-	TGCGCCAGCAGCTCTGGGACTAGCGGGGGGGCTACCGGCACAGATACGCAGTATTTT	CASSSGTSGGATGTDTQYF
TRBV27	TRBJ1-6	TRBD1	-	TGTGCCAGCAGTTTATCGGGACAGGCGGGGTCACCCCTCCACTTT	CASSLSGQAGSPLHF
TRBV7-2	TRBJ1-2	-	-	TGTGCCAGCAGCTTAGGTGCAGGGGATCTTGGCTATGGCTACACCTTC	CASSLGAGDLGYGYTF